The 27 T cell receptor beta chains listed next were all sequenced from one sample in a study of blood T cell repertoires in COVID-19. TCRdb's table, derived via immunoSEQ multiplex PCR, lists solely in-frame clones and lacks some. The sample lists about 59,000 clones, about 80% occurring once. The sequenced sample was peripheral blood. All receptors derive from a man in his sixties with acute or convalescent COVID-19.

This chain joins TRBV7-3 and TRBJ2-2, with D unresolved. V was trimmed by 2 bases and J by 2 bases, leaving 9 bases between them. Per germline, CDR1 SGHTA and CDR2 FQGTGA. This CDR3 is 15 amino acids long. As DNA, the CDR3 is TGTGCCAGCAGCTTATCAGGTGGAAACACCGGGGAGCTGTTTTTT. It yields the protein CASSLSGGNTGELFF.

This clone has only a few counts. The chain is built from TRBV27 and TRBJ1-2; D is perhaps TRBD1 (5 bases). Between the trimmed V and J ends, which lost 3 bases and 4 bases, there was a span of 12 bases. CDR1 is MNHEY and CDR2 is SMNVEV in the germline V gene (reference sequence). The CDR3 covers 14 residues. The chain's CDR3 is CASSFMGHGYGYTF. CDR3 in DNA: TGTGCCAGCAGTTTCATGGGGCACGGCTATGGCTACACCTTC.

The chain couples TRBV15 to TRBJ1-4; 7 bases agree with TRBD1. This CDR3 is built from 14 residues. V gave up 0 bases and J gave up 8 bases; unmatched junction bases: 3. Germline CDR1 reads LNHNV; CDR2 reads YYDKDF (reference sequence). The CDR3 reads CATSRDRGREKLFF. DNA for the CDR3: TGTGCCACCAGCAGAGATAGGGGGCGAGAAAAACTGTTTTTT. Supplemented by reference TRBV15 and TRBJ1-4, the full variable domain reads DAMVIQNPRYQVTQFGKPVTLSCSQTLNHNVMYWYQQKSSQAPKLLFHYYDKDFNNEADTPDNFQSRRPNTSFCFLDIRSPGLGDTAMYLCATSRDRGREKLFFGSGTQLSVL.

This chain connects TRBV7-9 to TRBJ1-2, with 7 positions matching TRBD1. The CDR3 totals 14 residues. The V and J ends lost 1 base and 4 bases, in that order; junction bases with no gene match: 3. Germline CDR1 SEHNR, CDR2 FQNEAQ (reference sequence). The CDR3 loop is CASSLGSGGYGYTF. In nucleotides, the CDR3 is TGTGCCAGCAGCTTAGGATCAGGGGGCTATGGCTACACCTTC.

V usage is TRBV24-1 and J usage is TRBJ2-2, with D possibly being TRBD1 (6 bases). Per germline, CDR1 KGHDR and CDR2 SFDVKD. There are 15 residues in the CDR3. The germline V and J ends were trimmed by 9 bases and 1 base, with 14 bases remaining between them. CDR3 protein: CATASVTGNTGELFF. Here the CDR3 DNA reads TGTGCCACCGCCTCCGTGACAGGGAACACCGGGGAGCTGTTTTTT.

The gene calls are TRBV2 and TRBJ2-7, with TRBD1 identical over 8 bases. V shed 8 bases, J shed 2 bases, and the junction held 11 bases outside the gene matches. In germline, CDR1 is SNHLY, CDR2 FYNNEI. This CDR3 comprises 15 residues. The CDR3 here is CASGPGTGVPYEQYF. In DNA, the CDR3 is TGTGCCAGCGGACCCGGGACAGGAGTCCCCTACGAGCAGTACTTC.

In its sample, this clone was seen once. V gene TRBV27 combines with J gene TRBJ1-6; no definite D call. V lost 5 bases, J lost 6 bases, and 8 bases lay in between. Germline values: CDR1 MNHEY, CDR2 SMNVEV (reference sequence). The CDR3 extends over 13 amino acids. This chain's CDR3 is CASSLNGNSPLHF. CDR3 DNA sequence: TGTGCCAGCAGTCTCAACGGTAATTCACCCCTCCACTTT.

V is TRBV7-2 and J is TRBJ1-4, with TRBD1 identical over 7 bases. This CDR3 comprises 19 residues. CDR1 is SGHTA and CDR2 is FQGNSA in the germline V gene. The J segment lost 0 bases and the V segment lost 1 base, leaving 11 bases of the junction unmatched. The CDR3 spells CASSLVKRQGKATNEKLFF. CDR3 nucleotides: TGTGCCAGCAGCTTAGTGAAACGACAGGGAAAGGCAACTAATGAAAAACTGTTTTTT.

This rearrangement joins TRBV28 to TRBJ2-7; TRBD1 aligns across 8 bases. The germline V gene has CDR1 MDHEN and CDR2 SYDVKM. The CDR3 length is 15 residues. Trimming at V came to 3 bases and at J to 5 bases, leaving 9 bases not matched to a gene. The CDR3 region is CASSFLTGVGDEQYF. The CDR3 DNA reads TGTGCCAGCAGTTTCTTGACAGGGGTAGGGGACGAGCAGTACTTC.

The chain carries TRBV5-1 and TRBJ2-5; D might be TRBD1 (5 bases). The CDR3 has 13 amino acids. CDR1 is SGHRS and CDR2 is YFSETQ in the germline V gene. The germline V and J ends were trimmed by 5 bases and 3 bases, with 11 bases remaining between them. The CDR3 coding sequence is TGCGCCAGCAGGGCAGGGATTGAAGAGACCCAGTACTTC. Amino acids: CASRAGIEETQYF.

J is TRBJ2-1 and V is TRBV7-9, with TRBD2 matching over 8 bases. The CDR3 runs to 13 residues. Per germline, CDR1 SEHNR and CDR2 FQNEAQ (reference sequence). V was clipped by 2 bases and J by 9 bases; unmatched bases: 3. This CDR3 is CASSLRTSSEQFF. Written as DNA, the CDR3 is TGTGCCAGCAGCTTACGGACTAGCAGTGAGCAGTTCTTC.

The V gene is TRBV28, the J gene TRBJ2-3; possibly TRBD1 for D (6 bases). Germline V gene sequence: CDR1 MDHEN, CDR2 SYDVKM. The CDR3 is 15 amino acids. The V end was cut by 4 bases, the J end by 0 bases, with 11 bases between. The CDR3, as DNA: TGTGCCAGCAGTTCGACAGGATCTAGCACAGATACGCAGTATTTT. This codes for CASSSTGSSTDTQYF.

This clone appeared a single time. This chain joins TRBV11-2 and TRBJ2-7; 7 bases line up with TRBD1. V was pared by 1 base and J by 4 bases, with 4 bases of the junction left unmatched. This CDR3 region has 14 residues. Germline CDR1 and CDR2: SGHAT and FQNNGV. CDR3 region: CASSLGQGLYEQYF. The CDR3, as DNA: TGTGCCAGCAGCTTAGGACAGGGTCTGTACGAGCAGTACTTC.

This CDR3 is CASSEAPPGGRNQPQHF. CDR3 sequence (DNA): TGTGCCAGCAGTGAAGCCCCACCCGGGGGGCGCAATCAGCCCCAGCATTTT. The chain has TRBV2 and TRBJ1-5, with TRBD1 as a possible D gene (6 bases). The CDR3 is 17 amino acids. CDR1 SNHLY and CDR2 FYNNEI come from the germline V gene. V lost 0 bases, J lost 2 bases, and 14 bases lay in between.

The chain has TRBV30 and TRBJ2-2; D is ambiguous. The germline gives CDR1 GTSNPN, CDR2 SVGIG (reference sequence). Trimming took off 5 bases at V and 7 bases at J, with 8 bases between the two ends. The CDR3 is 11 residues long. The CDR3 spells CAWGRNGELFF. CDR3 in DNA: TGTGCCTGGGGGCGTAACGGGGAGCTGTTTTTT.

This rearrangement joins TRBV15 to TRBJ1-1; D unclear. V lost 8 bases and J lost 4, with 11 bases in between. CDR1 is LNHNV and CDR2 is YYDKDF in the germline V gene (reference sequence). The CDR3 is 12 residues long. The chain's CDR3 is CATSSRGTEAFF. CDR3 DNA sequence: TGTGCCACCTCCTCTAGAGGCACTGAAGCTTTCTTT.

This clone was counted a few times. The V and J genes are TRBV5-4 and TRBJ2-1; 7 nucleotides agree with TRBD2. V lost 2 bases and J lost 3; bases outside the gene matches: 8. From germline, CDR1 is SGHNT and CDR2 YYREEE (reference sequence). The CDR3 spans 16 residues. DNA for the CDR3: TGTGCCAGCAGCTTCGCACTAGCGCTGAACTACAATGAGCAGTTCTTC. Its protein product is CASSFALALNYNEQFF.

CDR3 region: CAAGGGSNQPQHF. The CDR3 bases are TGTGCCGCCGGGGGGGGTAGCAATCAGCCCCAGCATTTT. The chain joins TRBV28 to TRBJ1-5, with D maybe TRBD1 (5 bases). The ends were cut back, 11 bases at V and 0 bases at J, with 11 bases in the middle. Germline CDR1 reads MDHEN; CDR2 reads SYDVKM. This CDR3 region has 13 residues.

This CDR3 reads CASSLDSNGNEQFF. The CDR3 DNA reads TGCGCCAGCAGCTTGGACTCGAACGGCAATGAGCAGTTCTTC. This chain joins TRBV5-1 and TRBJ2-1; no definite D call. Between the trimmed V and J ends, which lost 0 bases and 6 bases, there was a span of 10 bases. CDR1 SGHRS and CDR2 YFSETQ come from the germline V gene. This CDR3 is built from 14 residues.

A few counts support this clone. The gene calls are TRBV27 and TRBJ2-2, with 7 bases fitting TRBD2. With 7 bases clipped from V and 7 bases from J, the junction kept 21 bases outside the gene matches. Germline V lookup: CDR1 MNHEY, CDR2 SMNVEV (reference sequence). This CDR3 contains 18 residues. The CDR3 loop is CASTPQLAPFRSGGELFF. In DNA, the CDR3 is TGTGCCAGCACCCCCCAACTAGCGCCGTTTCGAAGTGGCGGGGAGCTGTTTTTT.

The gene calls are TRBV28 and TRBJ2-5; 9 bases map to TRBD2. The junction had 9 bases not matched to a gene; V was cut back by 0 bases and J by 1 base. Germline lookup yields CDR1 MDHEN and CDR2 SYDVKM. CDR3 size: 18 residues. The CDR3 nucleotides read TGTGCCAGCAGTTTATGGGAGGGGCTAGCGGGGCTCCAAGAGACCCAGTACTTC. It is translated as CASSLWEGLAGLQETQYF.

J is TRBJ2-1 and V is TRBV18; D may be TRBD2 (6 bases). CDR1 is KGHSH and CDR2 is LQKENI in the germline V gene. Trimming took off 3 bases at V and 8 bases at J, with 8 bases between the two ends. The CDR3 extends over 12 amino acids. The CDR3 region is CASSPTGDEQFF. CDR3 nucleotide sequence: TGTGCCAGCTCACCCACGGGGGATGAGCAGTTCTTC.

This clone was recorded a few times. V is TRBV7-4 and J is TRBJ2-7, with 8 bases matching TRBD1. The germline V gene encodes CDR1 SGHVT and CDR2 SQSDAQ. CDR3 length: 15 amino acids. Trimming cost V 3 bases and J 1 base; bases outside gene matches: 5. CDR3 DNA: TGTGCCAGCAGCTTCCACGGGACAGGATCCTACGAGCAGTACTTC. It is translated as CASSFHGTGSYEQYF.

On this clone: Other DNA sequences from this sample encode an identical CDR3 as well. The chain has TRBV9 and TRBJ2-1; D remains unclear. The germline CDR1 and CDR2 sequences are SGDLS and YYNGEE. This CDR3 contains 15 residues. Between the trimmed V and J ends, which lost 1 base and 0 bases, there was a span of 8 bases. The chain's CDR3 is CASSVSGSSYNEQFF. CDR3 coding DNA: TGTGCCAGCAGCGTAAGTGGTAGCTCCTACAATGAGCAGTTCTTC.

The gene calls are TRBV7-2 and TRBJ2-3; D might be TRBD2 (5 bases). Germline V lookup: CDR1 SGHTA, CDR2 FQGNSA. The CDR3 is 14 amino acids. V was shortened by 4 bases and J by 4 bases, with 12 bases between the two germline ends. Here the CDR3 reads CASSSGSFSDTQYF. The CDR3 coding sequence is TGTGCCAGCAGCTCGGGGAGTTTCTCAGATACGCAGTATTTT.

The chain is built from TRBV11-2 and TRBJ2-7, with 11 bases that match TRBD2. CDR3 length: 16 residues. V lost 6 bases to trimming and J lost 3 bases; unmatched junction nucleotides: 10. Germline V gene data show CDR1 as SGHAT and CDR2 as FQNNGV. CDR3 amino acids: CASRSPGTSGDYEQYF. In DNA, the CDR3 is TGTGCCAGCAGATCGCCCGGGACTAGCGGAGACTACGAGCAGTACTTC. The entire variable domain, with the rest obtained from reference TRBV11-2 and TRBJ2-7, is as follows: EAGVAQSPRYKIIEKRQSVAFWCNPISGHATLYWYQQILGQGPKLLIQFQNNGVVDDSQLPKDRFSAERLKGVDSTLKIQPAKLEDSAVYLCASRSPGTSGDYEQYFGPGTRLTVT.

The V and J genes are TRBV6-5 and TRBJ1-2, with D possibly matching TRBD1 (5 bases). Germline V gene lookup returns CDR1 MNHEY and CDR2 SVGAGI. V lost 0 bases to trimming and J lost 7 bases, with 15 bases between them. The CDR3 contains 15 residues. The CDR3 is CASSYSRQGETGYTF. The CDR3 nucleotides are TGTGCCAGCAGTTACTCTAGGCAGGGCGAAACTGGCTACACCTTC.